This T cell receptor beta chain comes out of a study of T cell repertoires in cytomegalovirus infection. General observations from the study: CMV-specific TCR beta clonotypes restricted by HLA-C were the ones dominating the ex vivo response. The study identified carriers of CMV plus the relevant HLA from cumulative public TCR beta family frequency.

Germline loops: CDR1 SGHTA, CDR2 FQGNSA. The CDR3 spans 18 residues. V shed 1 base and J 3 bases; nucleotides not matched to a gene: 13. This clonotype has at least ten counts. Its antigen is unknown. TCRdb reanalysed the reads using MiXCR and keeps one entry per CDR3 protein. The sample has over 300,000 distinct CDR3 sequences, more than 8% seen once; the top ten hold 4.3%. The sequence derives from a human donor in good health (CMV status not recorded). Some clones in this sample may be carry-over from other donors' samples. The sample consisted of PBMCs. The V call is TRBV7-2, the J call TRBJ2-5; 8 positions agree with TRBD1. The CDR3 is CASSLGPGQAPSEETQYF. CDR3 nucleotide sequence: TGTGCCAGCAGCTTAGGACCGGGACAGGCACCTTCGGAAGAGACCCAGTACTTC.